This T cell receptor beta chain was identified during a study of T cells in Graves' hyperthyroidism and ophthalmopathy. On this clonotype: Its antigen remains unidentified.

Uncontrolled infection, other autoimmune disease, pregnancy and lactation each barred patients from inclusion. Clinical symptoms, serum thyroxine and TRAb, thyroid ultrasound and orbital computed tomography together formed the diagnostic basis. The PBMCs were sourced from fresh peripheral blood (around 10 ml). RNA transcripts yielded amplified TCR beta CDR3 regions. First-round RT-PCR targeting the TCR CDR3 was performed with the HTBI primer set. TCRdb processed the multiplex PCR reads anew with MiXCR; each CDR3 protein has one entry. In the table there are 600,000 to 800,000 distinct CDR3 sequences, about a third of which are singletons. Study results and limitations: Most clonotypes that expanded in the thyroid above 0.001 also showed up in blood.

This CDR3 contains 19 residues. The V end lost 3 bases, the J end lost 6 bases, and 29 bases lay between the germline ends. CDR1 and CDR2 (germline): SEHNR, FQNEAQ (reference sequence). The sequence came from a woman aged 40 to 50 with Graves' hyperthyroidism. Source material: blood. The chain has TRBV7-9 and TRBJ1-1; D is perhaps TRBD1 (5 bases). The CDR3 is CASSLEGVSFVRGGPEAFF. For the CDR3, the DNA is TGTGCCAGCAGCTTGGAAGGGGTCAGCTTTGTCCGGGGTGGCCCTGAAGCTTTCTTT.